The 6 T cell receptor beta chains below all came from one sample that was sequenced in a study of T cells in localized non-small cell lung cancer. Data came from immunoSEQ multiplex PCR; TCRdb stores just in-frame clones and leaves some out. The table has around 25,000 clones, under 95% seen once. Sequences were derived from peripheral blood, sampled before any cancer treatment. The receptors come from a man aged 40 to 75 with stage III squamous cell lung carcinoma.

This clone has just a few counts. The gene calls are TRBV9 and TRBJ2-7; the D gene is possibly TRBD2 (7 bases). This CDR3 spans 16 amino acids. Looked up from germline, CDR1 is SGDLS and CDR2 is YYNGEE. Trimming removed 3 bases at V and 8 bases at J, with 24 bases between. The CDR3 is CASSEGGRTDLIKQYF. CDR3 in DNA: TGTGCCAGCAGCGAGGGGGGGAGGACGGACCTCATTAAGCAGTACTTC.

J is TRBJ1-2 and V is TRBV20-1; no clear D. CDR3 length: 11 residues. CDR1 and CDR2 (germline): DFQATT, SNEGSKA (reference sequence). V was pared by 0 bases and J by 4 bases, with 3 bases between. Written as DNA, the CDR3 is TGCAGTGCTAGAGATGTCTATGGCTACACCTTC. This translates into CSARDVYGYTF.

This clone was observed a single time. The rearrangement uses TRBV30 and TRBJ2-5; the match to TRBD1 covers 7 bases. The CDR3 covers 14 residues. Germline CDR1 and CDR2: GTSNPN and SVGIG (reference sequence). Losses at the gene ends were 8 bases for V and 0 bases for J; bases not matched to a gene: 9. As DNA, the CDR3 is TGTGCCCTCCAGACAGGGCCGTACCAAGAGACCCAGTACTTC. Encoded protein: CALQTGPYQETQYF.

V usage is TRBV18 and J usage is TRBJ2-1; 15 bases fit TRBD2. V dropped 3 bases and J dropped 8; count of bases not matched to a gene: 14. The length of the CDR3 is 19 residues. Germline-derived CDR1 and CDR2 are KGHSH and LQKENI. The CDR3 is CASSPRGAGLAGGPHEQFF. DNA for the CDR3: TGTGCCAGCTCACCGCGGGGGGCAGGACTAGCGGGAGGGCCGCATGAGCAGTTCTTC. The full variable domain, its missing parts supplied by reference TRBV18 and TRBJ2-1, is NAGVMQNPRHLVRRRGQEARLRCSPMKGHSHVYWYRQLPEEGLKFMVYLQKENIIDESGMPKERFSAEFPKEGPSILRIQQVVRGDSAAYFCASSPRGAGLAGGPHEQFFGPGTRLTVL.

The CDR3 DNA reads TGCGCCAGCACATCAGCGGGAGAAGTAGTAGGTGAGCAGTTCTTC. Translating it yields CASTSAGEVVGEQFF. The genes are TRBV5-1 and TRBJ2-1, with 8 nucleotides matching TRBD2. The CDR3 extends over 15 amino acids. Trimming removed 6 bases from V and 9 bases from J; junction bases left unmatched: 14. Germline V gene sequence: CDR1 SGHRS, CDR2 YFSETQ. Complete variable domain (other parts from reference TRBV5-1 and TRBJ2-1): KAGVTQTPRYLIKTRGQQVTLSCSPISGHRSVSWYQQTPGQGLQFLFEYFSETQRNKGNFPGRFSGRQFSNSRSEMNVSTLELGDSALYLCASTSAGEVVGEQFFGPGTRLTVL.

The chain is built from TRBV6-6 and TRBJ1-1, with 7 bases fitting TRBD1. This CDR3 contains 14 residues. Trimming removed 8 bases from V and 2 bases from J; junction bases left unmatched: 8. Germline lookup yields CDR1 MNHNY and CDR2 SVGAGI (reference sequence). This CDR3 reads CASRKNRGNTEAFF. CDR3 DNA: TGTGCCAGCCGCAAAAACAGGGGCAACACTGAAGCTTTCTTT.